Below are 20 T cell receptor beta chains sequenced from a single sample in a study of beta chain features in type 1 diabetes. Sequenced material consisted of expressed TCRB transcripts (all of the isolated RNA was reverse transcribed). Here immunoSEQ multiplex PCR was the method, and the copy in TCRdb shows in-frame clones only, minus some. The sample lists fewer than 250,000 clones; roughly 14% were seen once. What was sequenced was naive CD4+ T cells from blood. The receptors stem from a woman aged 40 to 50 in good health.

This clone was picked up a small number of times. The chain joins TRBV7-2 to TRBJ2-6; D gene unclear. Germline assignment: CDR1 SGHTA and CDR2 FQGNSA. Deletions cut 5 bases from V and 0 bases from J, with 17 bases between. The CDR3 has 18 amino acids. CDR3: CASSPNIVDNSGANVLTF. The CDR3 DNA reads as TGTGCCAGCAGCCCCAACATCGTCGACAACTCTGGGGCCAACGTCCTGACTTTC.

The V call is TRBV18, the J call TRBJ1-6; weak D call: TRBD1 (5 bases). Trimming stripped 2 bases from V and 9 bases from J, with 11 bases between. The CDR3 has 14 amino acids. Germline lookup yields CDR1 KGHSH and CDR2 LQKENI. CDR3 coding DNA: TGTGCCAGCTCACCATCACAGGTATCTTCACCCCTCCACTTT. This codes for CASSPSQVSSPLHF.

This chain joins TRBV15 and TRBJ2-2; TRBD1 is a possible D gene (6 bases). CDR3 length: 15 residues. Germline CDR1 reads LNHNV; CDR2 reads YYDKDF (reference sequence). V was clipped by 0 bases and J by 6 bases, with 11 bases between them. CDR3 nucleotide sequence: TGTGCCACCAGCAGAGACGGGCCAGGGGCCGGGGAGCTGTTTTTT. Translated: CATSRDGPGAGELFF.

This clone was counted a few times. The gene calls are TRBV18 and TRBJ1-3, with D possibly being TRBD1 (5 bases). Germline V gene lookup returns CDR1 KGHSH and CDR2 LQKENI. V dropped 3 bases and J dropped 3 bases, with 12 bases sitting between them. This CDR3 contains 15 residues. In nucleotides, the CDR3 is TGTGCCAGCTCACCCTACCAGGGTATTGGAAACACCATATATTTT. Its translation is CASSPYQGIGNTIYF.

The chain recombines TRBV27 with TRBJ1-2; 7 nucleotides line up with TRBD1. Per germline, CDR1 MNHEY and CDR2 SMNVEV (reference sequence). The CDR3 has 15 residues. J gave up 3 bases and V 2 bases, and 6 bases lay outside the gene matches. The CDR3 sequence is CASSLQGDFYYGYTF. In DNA form, the CDR3 reads TGTGCCAGCAGTTTACAGGGGGACTTCTACTATGGCTACACCTTC.

The chain links TRBV7-8 to TRBJ2-1; tentative D call: TRBD2 (5 bases). V was cut by 1 base and J by 7 bases, with 8 bases left in between. The length of the CDR3 is 13 residues. Germline V gene data show CDR1 as SGHVS and CDR2 as FQNEAQ. The CDR3 bases are TGTGCCAGCAGCTTAGGACTAAAGAATGAGCAGTTCTTC. As protein: CASSLGLKNEQFF. Filled out from reference TRBV7-8 and TRBJ2-1, the complete variable domain reads GAGVSQSPRYKVAKRGQDVALRCDPISGHVSLFWYQQALGQGPEFLTYFQNEAQLDKSGLPSDRFFAERPEGSVSTLKIQRTQQEDSAVYLCASSLGLKNEQFFGPGTRLTVL.

This clone was observed a few times. The rearrangement joins TRBV6-1 to TRBJ2-5, with 9 bases matching TRBD1. This CDR3 contains 15 residues. The V gene's germline CDR1 is MNHNS and CDR2 SASEGT. V gave up 5 bases and J gave up 4 bases; unmatched junction bases: 8. The CDR3 region is CASSNLQGARETQYF. The CDR3 nucleotides are TGTGCCAGCAGTAACCTACAGGGGGCTCGAGAGACCCAGTACTTC.

This clone has more than one count but fewer than ten. The chain links TRBV5-1 to TRBJ1-4; 9 positions agree with TRBD1. Germline V gene data show CDR1 as SGHRS and CDR2 as YFSETQ. The CDR3 runs 14 residues. J was trimmed by 5 bases and V by 4 bases; bases with no gene match: 3. The CDR3 DNA is TGCGCCAGCAGCCAGACAGGGGGGAATGAAAAACTGTTTTTT. Translated, it gives CASSQTGGNEKLFF.

This chain connects TRBV7-2 to TRBJ1-4, with D perhaps TRBD1 (5 bases). CDR3 length: 13 residues. Germline values: CDR1 SGHTA, CDR2 FQGNSA. V lost 5 bases and J lost 4, with 8 bases in between. CDR3 in DNA: TGTGCCAGCAGCCCGGGGGGTAATGAAAAACTGTTTTTT. Protein sequence: CASSPGGNEKLFF.

This clone was observed a handful of times. The chain combines TRBV11-2 with TRBJ2-7; 9 bases agree with TRBD2. The V gene's germline CDR1 is SGHAT and CDR2 FQNNGV. V was clipped by 3 bases and J by 6 bases; unmatched bases: 6. There are 14 residues in the CDR3. CDR3 loop: CASSFSGGPREQYF. The CDR3 DNA follows: TGTGCCAGCAGCTTTAGCGGGGGACCTCGCGAGCAGTACTTC. The full variable domain, rest sourced from reference TRBV11-2 and TRBJ2-7, is EAGVAQSPRYKIIEKRQSVAFWCNPISGHATLYWYQQILGQGPKLLIQFQNNGVVDDSQLPKDRFSAERLKGVDSTLKIQPAKLEDSAVYLCASSFSGGPREQYFGPGTRLTVT.

The CDR3 sequence: CASSAPGGETQYF. DNA for the CDR3: TGTGCCAGCAGTGCCCCAGGGGGAGAGACCCAGTACTTC. The chain carries TRBV6-5 and TRBJ2-5; 7 bases match TRBD1. Per germline, CDR1 MNHEY and CDR2 SVGAGI. V lost 5 bases, J lost 4 bases, and 4 bases stayed unmatched. This CDR3 spans 13 amino acids.

This clone showed up just a few times. This chain connects TRBV2 to TRBJ1-1; D unclear. V was trimmed by 7 bases and J by 8 bases, leaving 20 bases between them. The CDR3 is made up of 14 amino acids. Germline CDR1 is SNHLY and CDR2 is FYNNEI. The CDR3 here is CASILGQPLLEAFF. CDR3 DNA sequence: TGTGCCAGCATCTTGGGCCAGCCTTTACTGGAAGCTTTCTTT.

This sequence joins TRBV10-3 and TRBJ1-1; perhaps TRBD1 as D (6 bases). Trimming stripped 6 bases from V and 1 base from J, with 12 bases between. This CDR3 comprises 14 residues. The germline V gene encodes CDR1 ENHRY and CDR2 SYGVKD. The CDR3, as DNA: TGTGCCATCAGGCCCCCACAGGGGAACACTGAAGCTTTCTTT. Translating it yields CAIRPPQGNTEAFF.

The chain links TRBV5-4 to TRBJ1-2, with a tentative D call TRBD1 (5 bases). Trimming cost V 4 bases and J 8 bases, with 18 bases left between them. Germline CDR1 is SGHNT and CDR2 is YYREEE (reference sequence). There are 14 residues in the CDR3. The CDR3 is CASSATSRWGGYTF. The CDR3 nucleotides are TGTGCCAGCAGCGCCACGTCCCGGTGGGGCGGCTACACCTTC.

This clone was seen more than once but under ten times. The V and J genes are TRBV5-1 and TRBJ2-5; tentatively, D is TRBD2 (6 bases). The V and J ends lost 0 bases and 3 bases respectively, with 12 bases between them. The germline gives CDR1 SGHRS, CDR2 YFSETQ. This CDR3 is 15 amino acids long. CDR3 bases: TGCGCCAGCAGCTTGGGTGATAGGGAGGAAGAGACCCAGTACTTC. The encoded protein is CASSLGDREEETQYF. Full variable domain (rest looked up from reference TRBV5-1 and TRBJ2-5): KAGVTQTPRYLIKTRGQQVTLSCSPISGHRSVSWYQQTPGQGLQFLFEYFSETQRNKGNFPGRFSGRQFSNSRSEMNVSTLELGDSALYLCASSLGDREEETQYFGPGTRLLVL.

This clone has a handful of counts. This chain connects TRBV5-1 to TRBJ2-3; weak D call: TRBD1 (6 bases). Trimming left V 2 bases short and J 1 base short, with 11 bases between. This CDR3 has 15 amino acids. Germline V gene data show CDR1 as SGHRS and CDR2 as YFSETQ. The CDR3 spells CASSLGGSRTDTQYF. The CDR3 DNA follows: TGCGCCAGCAGCTTAGGGGGTTCACGCACAGATACGCAGTATTTT.

This clone was recorded a few times. The gene calls are TRBV15 and TRBJ1-6; D remains ambiguous. V lost 0 bases and J lost 8, with 20 bases in between. The germline V gene has CDR1 LNHNV and CDR2 YYDKDF (reference sequence). CDR3 length: 18 residues. CDR3 in amino acids: CATSREVTLAGSYSPLHF. CDR3 coding DNA: TGTGCCACCAGCAGAGAGGTTACCTTGGCAGGTTCTTATTCACCCCTCCACTTT.

This clone came up a few times. The chain couples TRBV9 to TRBJ2-3, with TRBD2 identical over 7 bases. CDR1 is SGDLS, CDR2 YYNGEE, per germline. Trimming took 2 bases from V and 9 from J; bases not matched to a gene: 12. The CDR3 spans 15 residues. CDR3 DNA: TGTGCCAGCAGCGTCACCGAGGGGATAGCGGGCACGCAGTATTTT. Its translation is CASSVTEGIAGTQYF.

A few counts support this clone. The CDR3: CASSQDQGGGANVLTF. The CDR3 bases are TGCGCCAGCAGCCAAGATCAGGGGGGTGGGGCCAACGTCCTGACTTTC. J is TRBJ2-6 and V is TRBV4-1; tentative D call: TRBD1 (7 bases). The CDR3 runs 16 residues. V was clipped by 0 bases and J by 3 bases, with 9 bases between them. From germline, CDR1 is MGHRA and CDR2 YSYEKL.

The rearrangement uses TRBV5-1 and TRBJ2-1, with D possibly matching TRBD2 (6 bases). CDR1 SGHRS and CDR2 YFSETQ come from the germline V gene. Trimming took 4 bases from V and 3 from J, leaving 11 bases between them. The CDR3 has 14 amino acids. CDR3 loop: CASSPGGGYNEQFF. CDR3 in DNA: TGCGCCAGCAGCCCCGGGGGAGGCTACAATGAGCAGTTCTTC.